These 26 T cell receptor beta chains originate from one sample sequenced in a study of cytomegalovirus exposure and HLA in healthy donors. Primers included in the PCR were 60 Vbeta and 13 Jbeta primers. Profiling relied on immunoSEQ multiplex PCR, and the TCRdb table lists in-frame clones only, not all of them. The profile shows roughly 190,000 clones, roughly 80% of them singletons. The sample comprised PBMCs. The receptors come from a woman in her thirties in good health and CMV-seropositive.

This chain links TRBV5-8 with TRBJ2-7, with 10 bases identical to TRBD1. This CDR3 is built from 15 residues. V lost 2 bases to trimming and J lost 4 bases; unmatched junction nucleotides: 6. Germline V gene data show CDR1 as SGHTS and CDR2 as YDEGEE. The CDR3: CASSFLVGQGYEQYF. For the CDR3, the DNA is TGTGCCAGCAGCTTCCTCGTGGGACAGGGGTACGAGCAGTACTTC.

The J gene is TRBJ2-7, the V gene TRBV7-8; the D is unclear. This CDR3 is 13 amino acids long. CDR1 SGHVS and CDR2 FQNEAQ come from the germline V gene. V was clipped by 2 bases and J by 1 base, with 6 bases between them. DNA of the CDR3: TGTGCCAGCAGCTTAACACTATCCTACGAGCAGTACTTC. It codes for CASSLTLSYEQYF.

The chain couples TRBV11-2 to TRBJ2-7; 7 bases match TRBD1. Germline CDR1 reads SGHAT; CDR2 reads FQNNGV. This CDR3 is built from 14 residues. V shed 3 bases and J 4 bases; nucleotides not matched to a gene: 6. DNA for the CDR3: TGTGCCAGCAGCTTTGGGACAGATCCTTACGAGCAGTACTTC. Translating gives CASSFGTDPYEQYF.

The chain links TRBV15 to TRBJ2-7, with 10 bases identical to TRBD1. This CDR3 is 16 amino acids long. Germline-derived CDR1 and CDR2 are LNHNV and YYDKDF (reference sequence). V gave up 3 bases and J gave up 0 bases; unmatched junction bases: 5. The DNA of the CDR3 is TGTGCCACCAGCAGCTTCCGGGACAGGGGCTCCTACGAGCAGTACTTC. Translated: CATSSFRDRGSYEQYF. The whole variable domain, filled in from reference TRBV15 and TRBJ2-7, reads DAMVIQNPRYQVTQFGKPVTLSCSQTLNHNVMYWYQQKSSQAPKLLFHYYDKDFNNEADTPDNFQSRRPNTSFCFLDIRSPGLGDTAMYLCATSSFRDRGSYEQYFGPGTRLTVT.

The gene calls are TRBV7-3 and TRBJ2-1, with TRBD2 matching 8 bases. After removal of 5 bases from V and 4 bases from J, the junction contained 7 bases not matched to a gene. Germline CDR1 and CDR2: SGHTA and FQGTGA. CDR3 length: 15 amino acids. CDR3 coding DNA: TGTGCCAGCAGCCGGGGACTAGTTCGTTACAATGAGCAGTTCTTC. Translating it yields CASSRGLVRYNEQFF.

This clone has just a few counts. The J gene is TRBJ2-1, the V gene TRBV11-3, with 8 bases lining up with TRBD2. The CDR3 spans 16 residues. Per germline, CDR1 SGHNT and CDR2 YENEEA. The trim removed 1 base at V and 5 bases at J, leaving 7 bases unmatched. The CDR3 DNA reads TGTGCCAGCAGCTTAGGGGGCGGGGGGCCGGACAATGAGCAGTTCTTC. It is translated as CASSLGGGGPDNEQFF.

This chain joins TRBV10-3 and TRBJ2-3; 9 bases are a match to TRBD2. Germline CDR1 reads ENHRY; CDR2 reads SYGVKD. The CDR3 runs 17 residues. The J segment lost 8 bases and the V segment lost 3 bases, leaving 15 bases of the junction unmatched. Here the CDR3 DNA reads TGTGCCATCAGTGACCCCAGGGCGGGGGGGCCTTTTTCTACGCAGTATTTT. Its translation is CAISDPRAGGPFSTQYF.

As for this clone: A much larger clone differs from this one at a single base, so this may be a read error. The rearrangement uses TRBV28 and TRBJ2-7; 8 bases map to TRBD1. The CDR3 is made up of 13 amino acids. Germline lookup yields CDR1 MDHEN and CDR2 SYDVKM. V shed 2 bases, J shed 3 bases, and the junction held 0 bases outside the gene matches. CDR3 DNA: TGTGCCAGCAGTTTAACAGGGGGCTACGAGCAGTACTTC. It yields the protein CASSLTGGYEQYF. Filled out from reference TRBV28 and TRBJ2-7, the complete variable domain reads DVKVTQSSRYLVKRTGEKVFLECVQDMDHENMFWYRQDPGLGLRLIYFSYDVKMKEKGDIPEGYSVSREKKERFSLILESASTNQTSMYLCASSLTGGYEQYFGPGTRLTVT.

The chain has TRBV5-1 and TRBJ2-5; 8 bases fit TRBD2. CDR1 and CDR2 (germline): SGHRS, YFSETQ. Trimming at V came to 0 bases and at J to 2 bases, leaving 3 bases not matched to a gene. CDR3 length: 15 amino acids. CDR3 DNA: TGCGCCAGCAGCTTGGCTGGGACTAGTCAAGAGACCCAGTACTTC. Protein: CASSLAGTSQETQYF.

The gene calls are TRBV28 and TRBJ1-4, with 8 bases that match TRBD1. CDR1 is MDHEN, CDR2 SYDVKM, per germline. The J segment lost 10 bases and the V segment lost 5 bases, leaving 9 bases of the junction unmatched. This CDR3 contains 14 residues. The CDR3 DNA reads as TGTGCCAGCAGTCGGGTGGCAGGGGGCCGAAAACTGTTTTTT. As protein: CASSRVAGGRKLFF.

This chain uses TRBV28 with TRBJ2-6, with D maybe TRBD1 (5 bases). Trimming pared 10 bases from V and 2 bases from J, leaving 15 bases between. The CDR3 contains 15 residues. Germline-derived CDR1 and CDR2 are MDHEN and SYDVKM. In DNA, the CDR3 is TGTGCCAAGATATGGGGCTCCCCTGGGGCCAACGTCCTGACTTTC. It translates to CAKIWGSPGANVLTF.

The rearrangement joins TRBV7-2 to TRBJ2-1; 11 positions agree with TRBD2. The CDR3 contains 16 residues. The germline CDR1 and CDR2 sequences are SGHTA and FQGNSA. After removal of 1 base from V and 6 bases from J, the junction contained 5 bases not matched to a gene. CDR3 residues: CASSLEGLAGGNEQFF. The CDR3 DNA reads TGTGCCAGCAGCTTAGAAGGGCTAGCGGGAGGCAATGAGCAGTTCTTC.

About this clone itself: Other DNA variants within this sample encode the same CDR3. The chain employs TRBV7-3 and TRBJ1-1; D unresolved. CDR3 length equals 13 residues. CDR1 and CDR2 from the germline V gene are SGHTA and FQGTGA. V lost 4 bases and J 0 bases, leaving 6 bases between the germline ends. In DNA form, the CDR3 reads TGTGCCAGCAGCTCACAAGTGAACACTGAAGCTTTCTTT. Its protein product is CASSSQVNTEAFF. Full variable domain (remainder filled in from reference TRBV7-3 and TRBJ1-1): GAGVSQTPSNKVTEKGKYVELRCDPISGHTALYWYRQSLGQGPEFLIYFQGTGAADDSGLPNDRFFAVRPEGSVSTLKIQRTERGDSAVYLCASSSQVNTEAFFGQGTRLTVV.

The rearrangement links TRBV7-3 to TRBJ2-3; 10 bases are shared with TRBD2. Per germline, CDR1 SGHTA and CDR2 FQGTGA. The CDR3 spans 17 residues. With V trimmed by 5 bases and J by 3 bases, 11 bases remained unmatched. In nucleotides, the CDR3 is TGTGCCAGCAGCGTCCATAGCGGGGGGAAGGGGACAGATACGCAGTATTTT. Encoded protein: CASSVHSGGKGTDTQYF.

The chain couples TRBV7-9 to TRBJ2-3; D unclear. CDR1 SEHNR and CDR2 FQNEAQ come from the germline V gene (reference sequence). CDR3 length: 15 amino acids. V was cut by 5 bases and J by 0 bases, with 12 bases left in between. Here the CDR3 DNA reads TGTGCCAGCAGCGCTCGCAAGACTAGCACAGATACGCAGTATTTT. Residues: CASSARKTSTDTQYF.

The chain uses TRBV4-1 and TRBJ1-1; no clear D. The CDR3 has 15 amino acids. Trimming pared 0 bases from V and 8 bases from J, leaving 16 bases between. Germline CDR1 is MGHRA and CDR2 is YSYEKL. The CDR3 here is CASSQETQEWREAFF. The DNA for the CDR3 is TGCGCCAGCAGCCAAGAAACGCAGGAGTGGAGGGAAGCTTTCTTT.

This clone was observed a handful of times. This chain joins TRBV19 and TRBJ2-5, with D possibly matching TRBD2 (6 bases). Germline assignment: CDR1 LNHDA and CDR2 SQIVND (reference sequence). V lost 6 bases, J lost 1 base, and 15 bases lay in between. The CDR3 extends over 15 amino acids. CDR3 residues: CASSSGTYFQETQYF. CDR3 bases: TGTGCCAGTAGCTCCGGGACTTATTTCCAAGAGACCCAGTACTTC. The full variable domain, in which reference TRBV19 and TRBJ2-5 provide the parts outside the CDR3, is DGGITQSPKYLFRKEGQNVTLSCEQNLNHDAMYWYRQDPGQGLRLIYYSQIVNDFQKGDIAEGYSVSREKKESFPLTVTSAQKNPTAFYLCASSSGTYFQETQYFGPGTRLLVL.

Worth noting for this clone: A read error may produce the germline difference seen at one junction end. The chain combines TRBV7-2 with TRBJ2-1; D is ambiguous. Germline V gene lookup returns CDR1 SGHTA and CDR2 FQGNSA. This CDR3 contains 12 residues. CDR3 sequence: CASSSSYNKQFF. Written as DNA, the CDR3 is TGTGCCAGCAGCTCATCATACAATAAGCAGTTCTTC.

The chain recombines TRBV5-1 with TRBJ2-5, with D maybe TRBD2 (5 bases). V was clipped by 0 bases and J by 5 bases, with 11 bases between them. The CDR3 extends over 14 amino acids. The germline V gene encodes CDR1 SGHRS and CDR2 YFSETQ. The CDR3: CASSLAGGSETQYF. CDR3 nucleotide sequence: TGCGCCAGCAGCTTGGCCGGCGGGTCGGAGACCCAGTACTTC.

The chain has TRBV27 and TRBJ2-5, with 14 bases matching TRBD2. Trimming cost V 5 bases and J 9 bases; bases outside gene matches: 14. The CDR3 has 17 amino acids. CDR1 is MNHEY and CDR2 is SMNVEV in the germline V gene (reference sequence). The CDR3 coding sequence is TGTGCCAGCAGTCCCGGGACTAGCGGGAGCCCCCCGAGAGCCCAGTACTTC. Amino acids: CASSPGTSGSPPRAQYF.

The chain has TRBV28 and TRBJ2-3; TRBD2 matches 14 bases. Germline loops: CDR1 MDHEN, CDR2 SYDVKM. CDR3 length: 18 residues. Unmatched junction bases numbered 8, after V lost 5 bases and J lost 1 base. CDR3 loop: CASSLGTSGGLRTDTQYF. In DNA form, the CDR3 reads TGTGCCAGCAGTCTCGGGACTAGCGGGGGTCTTCGCACAGATACGCAGTATTTT.

The genes are TRBV7-9 and TRBJ2-1, with 11 bases that match TRBD2. CDR3 length: 16 amino acids. CDR1 SEHNR and CDR2 FQNEAQ come from the germline V gene (reference sequence). Trimming removed 1 base from V and 4 bases from J; junction bases left unmatched: 3. CDR3 sequence: CASSLVTSGIYNEQFF. The CDR3 coding sequence is TGTGCCAGCAGCTTAGTGACTAGCGGGATATACAATGAGCAGTTCTTC.

The chain carries TRBV29-1 and TRBJ1-3, with D hard to call. V gave up 3 bases and J gave up 4 bases, with 10 bases separating them. The CDR3 runs 13 residues. From germline, CDR1 is SQVTM and CDR2 ANQGSEA. CDR3 DNA sequence: TGCAGCGTTGAGGCTATGACAGGAAACACCATATATTTT. Protein sequence: CSVEAMTGNTIYF.

This clone was seen only once. This chain joins TRBV4-3 and TRBJ1-6; D possibly corresponds to TRBD1 (5 bases). V lost 0 bases to trimming and J lost 5 bases, with 11 bases between them. This CDR3 has 16 amino acids. Per germline, CDR1 LGHNA and CDR2 YSLEER. CDR3 in amino acids: CASSQDGGSHNSPLHF. The CDR3 DNA reads TGCGCCAGCAGCCAAGATGGGGGGTCCCATAATTCACCCCTCCACTTT.

The chain uses TRBV5-6 and TRBJ1-6, with D unresolved. This CDR3 has 15 amino acids. The V and J ends lost 0 bases and 5 bases respectively, with 9 bases between them. CDR1 is SGHDT, CDR2 YYEEEE, per germline. Here the CDR3 DNA reads TGTGCCAGCAGCTTGGGGCAGGTGAATAATTCACCCCTCCACTTT. The encoded protein is CASSLGQVNNSPLHF.

The CDR3 reads CASSRHGTPTNYGYTF. CDR3 coding DNA: TGCGCCAGCAGCCGTCACGGGACACCTACTAACTATGGCTACACCTTC. This chain uses TRBV4-3 with TRBJ1-2; TRBD1 might be the D (6 bases). V lost 4 bases, J lost 0 bases, and 15 bases lay in between. Germline V gene lookup returns CDR1 LGHNA and CDR2 YSLEER. The CDR3 has 16 amino acids.